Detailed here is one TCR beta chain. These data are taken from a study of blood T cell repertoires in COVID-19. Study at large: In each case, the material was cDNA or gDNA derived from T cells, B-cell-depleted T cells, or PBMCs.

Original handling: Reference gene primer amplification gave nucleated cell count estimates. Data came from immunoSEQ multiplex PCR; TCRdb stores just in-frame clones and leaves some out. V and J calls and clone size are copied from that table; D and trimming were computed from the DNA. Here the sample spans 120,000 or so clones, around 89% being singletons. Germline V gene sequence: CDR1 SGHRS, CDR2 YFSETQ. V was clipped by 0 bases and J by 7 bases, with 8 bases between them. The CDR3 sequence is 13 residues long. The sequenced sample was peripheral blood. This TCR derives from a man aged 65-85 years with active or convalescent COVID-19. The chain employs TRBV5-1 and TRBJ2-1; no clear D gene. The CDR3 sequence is CASSLGGRNEQFF. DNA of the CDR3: TGCGCCAGCAGCTTGGGAGGAAGGAATGAGCAGTTCTTC.